This T cell receptor (beta chain) was profiled in a study of technical replicates of blood from a handful of donors. Libraries were prepared by immunoSEQ multiplex PCR; TCRdb keeps only in-frame clonotypes and omits some of them. The sample includes approximately 70,000 clones, about 90% seen only once; the top ten take 0.3% to 0.4%. The CDR3 totals 15 residues. The germline gives CDR1 LGHNA, CDR2 YSLEER. Trimming shortened V by 0 bases and J by 0 bases, and 8 bases separated the two germline ends. This clonotype was obtained from a human donor in good health. The rearrangement joins TRBV4-3 to TRBJ1-2, with D hard to call. Source material: T cells isolated from PBMCs. CDR3 in DNA: TGCGCCAGCAGCCAAGAAGTGGGCACTAACTATGGCTACACCTTC. It translates to CASSQEVGTNYGYTF.